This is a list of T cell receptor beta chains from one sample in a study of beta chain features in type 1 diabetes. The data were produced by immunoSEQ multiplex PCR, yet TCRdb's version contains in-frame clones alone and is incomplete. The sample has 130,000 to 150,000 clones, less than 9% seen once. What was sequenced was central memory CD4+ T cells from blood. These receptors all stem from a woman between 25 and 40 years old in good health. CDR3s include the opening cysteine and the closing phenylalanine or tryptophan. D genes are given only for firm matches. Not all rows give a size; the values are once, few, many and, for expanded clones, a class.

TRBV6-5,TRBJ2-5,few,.,TGTGCCAGCAGTTACTCGAGGACTGCGACCCAGTACTTC,CASSYSRTATQYF
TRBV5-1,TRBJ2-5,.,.,TGCGCCAGCACATGGACAGAACCTGGGGAAGAGACCCAGTACTTC,CASTWTEPGEETQYF
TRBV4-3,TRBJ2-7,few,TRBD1,TGCGCCAGCAGCCCACTCCTGGACAGGAGCTCCTACGAGCAGTACTTC,CASSPLLDRSSYEQYF
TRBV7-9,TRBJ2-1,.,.,TGTGCCAGCAGCTCTCGGTGGACATTCGATGAGCAGTTCTTC,CASSSRWTFDEQFF
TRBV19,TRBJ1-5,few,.,TGTGCCAGTACCATGAGACAAGTAGACAATCAGCCCCAGCATTTT,CASTMRQVDNQPQHF
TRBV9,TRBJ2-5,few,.,TGTGCCAGCAGCGTAGACCCCTTGGCACCGGGGGAGACCCAGTACTTC,CASSVDPLAPGETQYF
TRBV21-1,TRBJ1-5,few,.,TGTGCCAGCAGCAAAGTTCTGCAGCCCCAGCATTTT,CASSKVLQPQHF
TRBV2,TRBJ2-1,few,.,TGTGCCAGCAGCCCACCTAGCGACGGAGGCAATGAGCAGTTCTTC,CASSPPSDGGNEQFF
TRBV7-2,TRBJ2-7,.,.,TGTGCCAGCACCCCCGGGACACCAGTTTACGAGCAGTACTTC,CASTPGTPVYEQYF
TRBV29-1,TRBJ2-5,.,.,TGCAGCGTTGAAGATCTTTCGGGTTCGGAGACCCAGTACTTC,CSVEDLSGSETQYF
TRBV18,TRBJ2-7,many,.,TGTGCCAGCTCACCCACTTTAAGCTACGAGCAGTACTTC,CASSPTLSYEQYF
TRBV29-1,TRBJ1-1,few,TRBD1,TGCAGCGTTTCTTATGGGACAGGGGACGCCACTGAAGCTTTCTTT,CSVSYGTGDATEAFF
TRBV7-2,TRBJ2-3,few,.,TGTGCCAGCAGCTTAGGATTGGCCACAGATACGCAGTATTTT,CASSLGLATDTQYF
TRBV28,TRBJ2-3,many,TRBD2,TGTGCCAGCAGTCCATCCCCCGGGACTAGCGTCACAGATACGCAGTATTTT,CASSPSPGTSVTDTQYF
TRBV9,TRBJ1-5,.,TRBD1,TGTGCCAGCAGCGTAGATGGACAGGGGGATCAGCCCCAGCATTTT,CASSVDGQGDQPQHF
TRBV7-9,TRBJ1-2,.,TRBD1,TGTGCCAGCAGCTTAGAGGGGGCGGGTGGCTACACCTTC,CASSLEGAGGYTF
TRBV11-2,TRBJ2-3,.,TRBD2,TGTGCCAGCAGCTTAGACTTCCAACGCGGGGGAGATACGCAGTATTTT,CASSLDFQRGGDTQYF
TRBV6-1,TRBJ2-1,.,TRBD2,TGTGCCAGCAGTGAACATAGGCTAGCGGGGGAGGGGTACGTTGGGTTCTTC,CASSEHRLAGEGYVGFF
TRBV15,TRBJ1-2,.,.,TGTGCCACCAGCAGAGACAGGGGTGATGGCTACACCTTC,CATSRDRGDGYTF
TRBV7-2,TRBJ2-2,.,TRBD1,TGTGCCAGCAGCTCATCAGGACAGGGCCCGTTCGGGGAGCTGTTTTTT,CASSSSGQGPFGELFF
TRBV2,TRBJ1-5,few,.,TGTGCCAGCAGTGATTGGATAGGACAGAATCAGCCCCAGCATTTT,CASSDWIGQNQPQHF
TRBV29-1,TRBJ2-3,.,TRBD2,TGCAGCGTGGGGGGACTAGCGGGGAGATCTAGCACAGATACGCAGTATTTT,CSVGGLAGRSSTDTQYF
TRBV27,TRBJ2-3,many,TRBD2,TGTGCCAGCAGTTTTCAACCGCCGGGACTAGCGGGAGCGAGAGATACGCAGTATTTT,CASSFQPPGLAGARDTQYF
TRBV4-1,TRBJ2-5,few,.,TGCGCCAGCAGCCAACAACCGGGACACGTCCAAGAGACCCAGTACTTC,CASSQQPGHVQETQYF
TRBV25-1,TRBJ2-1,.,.,TGTGCCAGCAGTGAATATGTCGGAGACAATGAGCAGTTCTTC,CASSEYVGDNEQFF
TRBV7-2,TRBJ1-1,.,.,TGTGCCAGCAGCTCTCGGTCGTATGGGGCGCTGAACACTGAAGCTTTCTTT,CASSSRSYGALNTEAFF
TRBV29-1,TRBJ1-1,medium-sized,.,TGCAGCGTTGAAGGACAGCTGAACACTGAAGCTTTCTTT,CSVEGQLNTEAFF
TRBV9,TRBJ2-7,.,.,TGTGCCAGCAGCTCGAGAGGGCAATCCTACGAGCAGTACTTC,CASSSRGQSYEQYF
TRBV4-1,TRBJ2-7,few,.,TGCGCCAGCAGCAAAAAACCCAGGGACGAGCAGTACTTC,CASSKKPRDEQYF
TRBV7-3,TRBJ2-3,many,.,TGTGCCAGCAGCATGACTAGGTCAGATACGCAGTATTTT,CASSMTRSDTQYF
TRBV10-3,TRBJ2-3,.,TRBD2,TGTGCCATCAGCGATCGAGCTAGCGGGAGGCCCACAGATACGCAGTATTTT,CAISDRASGRPTDTQYF
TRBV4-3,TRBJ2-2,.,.,TGCGCCAGCACCCTTTTCTGGGGGGATTCAGCCGGGGAGCTGTTTTTT,CASTLFWGDSAGELFF
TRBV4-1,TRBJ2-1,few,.,TGCGCCAGCAGCCAAGATTCCAGCCCCCAAACGGGAAATGAGCAGTTCTTC,CASSQDSSPQTGNEQFF
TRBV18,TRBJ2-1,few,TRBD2,TGTGCCAGCTCACCCATGAGCCCTAGCGGGAGGGCCCAGAATGAGCAGTTCTTC,CASSPMSPSGRAQNEQFF
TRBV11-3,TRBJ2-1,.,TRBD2,TGTGCCAGCAGCTTATCGGGCGGGAGCGATGAGCAGTTCTTC,CASSLSGGSDEQFF
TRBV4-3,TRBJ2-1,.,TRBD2,TGCGCCAGCAGCCTAGTGCAGCTAGCGGGAGGAGGGGGGGTTTACAATGAGCAGTTCTTC,CASSLVQLAGGGGVYNEQFF
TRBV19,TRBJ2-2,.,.,TGTGCCAGTAGTCTAGGTATTGGCGGGGCCAACACCGGGGAGCTGTTTTTT,CASSLGIGGANTGELFF
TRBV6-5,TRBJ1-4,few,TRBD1,TGTGCCAGCAACGCCGGGACAGGGGATGAAAAACTGTTTTTT,CASNAGTGDEKLFF
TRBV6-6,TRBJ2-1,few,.,TGTGCCAGCAAGGCGGGGCCGGGCAATGAGCAGTTCTTC,CASKAGPGNEQFF
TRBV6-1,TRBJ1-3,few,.,TGTGCCAGCAGTGAAACTTCCTCTGGAAACACCATATATTTT,CASSETSSGNTIYF
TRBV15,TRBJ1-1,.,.,TGTGCCACCAGCAGCCGGGAGGGGGTGCCTGAAGCTTTCTTT,CATSSREGVPEAFF
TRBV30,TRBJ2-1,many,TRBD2,TGTGCCTGGAGGGGGGGGAAAATGGACTACAATGAGCAGTTCTTC,CAWRGGKMDYNEQFF
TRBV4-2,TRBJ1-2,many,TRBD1,TGTGCCAGCAGCCAAGAAGAAAGGGGGCAAGGCTACACCTTC,CASSQEERGQGYTF
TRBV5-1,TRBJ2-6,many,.,TGCGCCAGCAGGCTAGTCTCTGGGGCCAACGTCCTGACTTTC,CASRLVSGANVLTF
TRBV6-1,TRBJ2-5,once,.,TGTGCCATTCCGACCGGGACACCAGAGACCCAGTACTTC,CAIPTGTPETQYF
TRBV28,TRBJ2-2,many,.,TGTGCCAGCGGGGGACACAAGACCGGGGAGCTGTTTTTT,CASGGHKTGELFF
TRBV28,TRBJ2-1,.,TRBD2,TGTGCCAGCACCCCGGGAGGTATCCGGGTGCGCAATGAGCAGTTCTTC,CASTPGGIRVRNEQFF
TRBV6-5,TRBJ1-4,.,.,TGTGCCAGCAGTTACGGCAGGTCCTCTAATGAAAAACTGTTTTTT,CASSYGRSSNEKLFF
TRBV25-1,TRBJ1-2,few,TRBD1,TGTGCCACCACCGGACAGGGAGACTATGGCTACACCTTC,CATTGQGDYGYTF
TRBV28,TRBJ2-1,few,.,TGTGCCAGCAGTTCCCCGACTAGTGGGTTCTGGAATGAGCAGTTCTTC,CASSSPTSGFWNEQFF
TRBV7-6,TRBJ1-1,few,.,TGTGCCAGCAGCCGCGGGACTAACACTGAAGCTTTCTTT,CASSRGTNTEAFF
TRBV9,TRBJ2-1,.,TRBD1,TGTGCCAGCAGCGCACCTGCCGGGACAGGGAGGGACAATGAGCAGTTCTTC,CASSAPAGTGRDNEQFF
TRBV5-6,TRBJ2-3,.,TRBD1,TGTGCCAGCAGCTACCCACAGGGGGCGGGCACAGATACGCAGTATTTT,CASSYPQGAGTDTQYF
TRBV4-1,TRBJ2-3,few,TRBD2,TGCGCCAGCAGCCAAACTAAGGCTAGCGGAGATACGCAGTATTTT,CASSQTKASGDTQYF
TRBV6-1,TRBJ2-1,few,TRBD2,TGTGCCAGCAGTTTTCGGACTAGCGGGAACAATGAGCAGTTCTTC,CASSFRTSGNNEQFF
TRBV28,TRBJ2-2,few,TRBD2,TGTGCCAGCAGTTTCCCCGCGGGAGTAGACACCGGGGAGCTGTTTTTT,CASSFPAGVDTGELFF
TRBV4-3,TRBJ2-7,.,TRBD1,TGCGCCAGCAGCTCGACGGGACAGGGGGCACACGAGCAGTACTTC,CASSSTGQGAHEQYF